This is a list of T cell receptor beta chains from one sample in a study of type 1 and type 2 diabetes patients. TCRdb passed the multiplex PCR reads through MiXCR, listing each CDR3 protein once. Here the sample spans 270,000 or so distinct CDR3 sequences, 45% to 60% being singletons. The sequenced sample consisted of peripheral blood mononuclear cells (PBMCs). All receptors come from a man aged 18 to 29 with type 2 diabetes. Each CDR3 is given with its conserved first and last residue. A D gene is named only where the DNA matches it firmly. Only part of the rows carry a size: once, few, many, or a class if the clone is expanded.

v_gene: TRBV6-1; abundance: .; j_gene: TRBJ1-4; d_gene: .; CDR3nt: TGTGCCAGCAGTGAAGGGTTGGGGCCGAATGAAAAACTGTTTTTT; CDR3aa: CASSEGLGPNEKLFF
v_gene: TRBV7-4; abundance: .; j_gene: TRBJ1-4; d_gene: TRBD1; CDR3nt: TGTGCCAGCAGCAAAAGACAGGGTGGAAATGAAAAACTGTTTTTT; CDR3aa: CASSKRQGGNEKLFF
v_gene: TRBV2; abundance: .; j_gene: TRBJ2-5; d_gene: .; CDR3nt: TGTGCCAGCAGTGTTATGGCGGCAGGGGGGAAGACCCAGTACTTC; CDR3aa: CASSVMAAGGKTQYF
v_gene: TRBV25-1; abundance: many; j_gene: TRBJ2-7; d_gene: .; CDR3nt: TGTGCCACCGGCGGCGGGGAGCAGTACTTC; CDR3aa: CATGGGEQYF
v_gene: TRBV6-5; abundance: .; j_gene: TRBJ1-2; d_gene: .; CDR3nt: TGTGCCAGCAGTTACTCGATATACTACACCTTC; CDR3aa: CASSYSIYYTF
v_gene: TRBV20-1; abundance: .; j_gene: TRBJ1-1; d_gene: .; CDR3nt: TGTAGCGTGGGACGGAACAGGGACACTGAAGCTTTCTTT; CDR3aa: CSVGRNRDTEAFF
v_gene: TRBV6-4; abundance: .; j_gene: TRBJ2-1; d_gene: .; CDR3nt: TGTACCAGCAGTGACTCTGGGGGGGGGCCTGATGAGCAGTTCTTC; CDR3aa: CTSSDSGGGPDEQFF
v_gene: TRBV28; abundance: .; j_gene: TRBJ2-7; d_gene: .; CDR3nt: TGTGCCAGCAGACTCACACCCGACCCTCGAGGGCGTCCTACCTACGAGCAGTACTTC; CDR3aa: CASRLTPDPRGRPTYEQYF
v_gene: TRBV6-1; abundance: .; j_gene: TRBJ2-7; d_gene: .; CDR3nt: TGTGCCAGCAGTGAACTCCCGGGGGAGAGCTACGAGCAGTACTTC; CDR3aa: CASSELPGESYEQYF
v_gene: TRBV7-8; abundance: .; j_gene: TRBJ1-2; d_gene: .; CDR3nt: TGTGCCAGCAGCTTATTAGGGGTTCCAATCGCGGACTATGGCTACACCTTC; CDR3aa: CASSLLGVPIADYGYTF
v_gene: TRBV7-3; abundance: .; j_gene: TRBJ1-1; d_gene: .; CDR3nt: TGTGCCAGCAGCGAGTGGGGAACTGAAGCTTTCTTT; CDR3aa: CASSEWGTEAFF
v_gene: TRBV6-6; abundance: .; j_gene: TRBJ1-1; d_gene: .; CDR3nt: TGTGCCAGCAGTTACTGGGACGGAGAGAACACTGAAGCTTTCTTT; CDR3aa: CASSYWDGENTEAFF
v_gene: TRBV6-6; abundance: once; j_gene: TRBJ2-5; d_gene: TRBD2; CDR3nt: TGTGCCAGCAGTTATCTAGCGGGAGCCGAGACCCAGTACTTC; CDR3aa: CASSYLAGAETQYF
v_gene: TRBV6-6; abundance: few; j_gene: TRBJ2-3; d_gene: TRBD1; CDR3nt: TGTGCCAGCAGTTGGACAGGGGGGACAGATACGCAGTATTTT; CDR3aa: CASSWTGGTDTQYF
v_gene: TRBV2; abundance: many; j_gene: TRBJ1-1; d_gene: TRBD1; CDR3nt: TGTGCCAGCAGTGGCCAGGGGGCAATGGGTGAAGCTTTCTTT; CDR3aa: CASSGQGAMGEAFF
v_gene: TRBV6-1; abundance: .; j_gene: TRBJ2-3; d_gene: .; CDR3nt: TGTGCCTCCCAAGGAGGGACAGGCACAGATACGCAGTATTTT; CDR3aa: CASQGGTGTDTQYF
v_gene: TRBV19; abundance: few; j_gene: TRBJ2-1; d_gene: .; CDR3nt: TGTGCCAGTGGGGGGCGGGAGCCAGGGGTTTGGACAAATGAGCAGTTCTTC; CDR3aa: CASGGREPGVWTNEQFF
v_gene: TRBV7-3; abundance: .; j_gene: TRBJ2-2; d_gene: TRBD1; CDR3nt: TGTGCCTGGAGTACAGGGGTCGGGGAGCTGTTTTTT; CDR3aa: CAWSTGVGELFF
v_gene: TRBV24-1; abundance: few; j_gene: TRBJ1-2; d_gene: TRBD1; CDR3nt: TGTGCCACAGCGAGGGACAGCTATGGCTACACCTTC; CDR3aa: CATARDSYGYTF
v_gene: TRBV30; abundance: few; j_gene: TRBJ2-7; d_gene: .; CDR3nt: TGTGCCTGGAGTTTCCAGTCCACTACCTACGAGCAGTACTTC; CDR3aa: CAWSFQSTTYEQYF
v_gene: TRBV10-3; abundance: .; j_gene: TRBJ1-2; d_gene: .; CDR3nt: TGTGCCACCAGTGATGACTATGGCTACACCTTC; CDR3aa: CATSDDYGYTF
v_gene: TRBV20-1; abundance: .; j_gene: TRBJ1-1; d_gene: .; CDR3nt: TGCAGTGCTGACAGGACGAACACTGAAGCTTTCTTT; CDR3aa: CSADRTNTEAFF
v_gene: TRBV9; abundance: .; j_gene: TRBJ1-2; d_gene: .; CDR3nt: TGTGCCAGCAGCGTAGCAGGGGATCCCGAATATGGCTACACCTTC; CDR3aa: CASSVAGDPEYGYTF
v_gene: TRBV7-2; abundance: many; j_gene: TRBJ2-7; d_gene: .; CDR3nt: TGTGCCAGCACCGTCACAGGGAGCGTCCCCTCCTACGAGCAGTACTTC; CDR3aa: CASTVTGSVPSYEQYF
v_gene: TRBV20-1; abundance: .; j_gene: TRBJ2-7; d_gene: .; CDR3nt: TGCAGTGCTAGTAGGGGGGCCTTCCTCTACGAGCAGTACTTC; CDR3aa: CSASRGAFLYEQYF
v_gene: TRBV12-3/TRBV12-4; abundance: .; j_gene: TRBJ2-3; d_gene: .; CDR3nt: TGTGCCAGCAGTGCGACAGCTAGCACAGATACGCAGTATTTT; CDR3aa: CASSATASTDTQYF
v_gene: TRBV28; abundance: .; j_gene: TRBJ2-7; d_gene: TRBD1; CDR3nt: TGTGCCAGCAGCCCGATTGGGACAGGTCCCTACGAGCAGTACTTC; CDR3aa: CASSPIGTGPYEQYF
v_gene: TRBV20-1; abundance: many; j_gene: TRBJ2-7; d_gene: .; CDR3nt: TGCAGTGCTAGATTACGGGACTACGAGCAGTACTTC; CDR3aa: CSARLRDYEQYF
v_gene: TRBV19; abundance: .; j_gene: TRBJ1-4; d_gene: .; CDR3nt: TGTGCCAGTAGTATTGGTTCCCATCGCGTGGTGTTTTTT; CDR3aa: CASSIGSHRVVFF
v_gene: TRBV20-1; abundance: .; j_gene: TRBJ1-5; d_gene: TRBD1; CDR3nt: TGCAGTGCTAGGCCGGGACAGGGGCTTAATCAGCCCCAGCATTTT; CDR3aa: CSARPGQGLNQPQHF
v_gene: TRBV6-4; abundance: few; j_gene: TRBJ2-1; d_gene: .; CDR3nt: TGTGCCAGCAGTGACTCCGCAGGGGAGTACCACGAGCAGTTCTTC; CDR3aa: CASSDSAGEYHEQFF
v_gene: TRBV7-2; abundance: .; j_gene: TRBJ1-5; d_gene: .; CDR3nt: TGTGCCAGCAGGCGGACAGACGATAGCAATCAGCCCCAGCATTTT; CDR3aa: CASRRTDDSNQPQHF
v_gene: TRBV27; abundance: .; j_gene: TRBJ1-6; d_gene: .; CDR3nt: TGTGCCAGCAGTTCTAGGAGCTCCTATAATTCACCCCTCCACTTT; CDR3aa: CASSSRSSYNSPLHF
v_gene: TRBV15; abundance: few; j_gene: TRBJ1-5; d_gene: .; CDR3nt: TGTGCCACCAGCCCCAGGGGATACAGCAATCAGCCCCAGCATTTT; CDR3aa: CATSPRGYSNQPQHF
v_gene: TRBV25-1; abundance: many; j_gene: TRBJ2-5; d_gene: .; CDR3nt: TGTGCCAGCAGTGAATGGGGGACATCCAGAGAGACCCAGTACTTC; CDR3aa: CASSEWGTSRETQYF
v_gene: TRBV20-1; abundance: once; j_gene: TRBJ2-1; d_gene: .; CDR3nt: TGCAGTGCTGGGAGGAATGAGCAGTTCTTC; CDR3aa: CSAGRNEQFF
v_gene: TRBV6-6; abundance: .; j_gene: TRBJ1-1; d_gene: .; CDR3nt: TGTGCCACCGTACTTGAGACACTGAACACTGAAGCTTTCTTT; CDR3aa: CATVLETLNTEAFF
v_gene: TRBV11-1; abundance: .; j_gene: TRBJ1-2; d_gene: TRBD1; CDR3nt: TGTGCCAGCAGCTCCAGACAGGGATCTAACTATGGCTACACCTTC; CDR3aa: CASSSRQGSNYGYTF
v_gene: TRBV15; abundance: .; j_gene: TRBJ1-5; d_gene: .; CDR3nt: TGTGCCACCAGCAGAGATTCCGCCCTTAACAATCAGCCCCAGCATTTT; CDR3aa: CATSRDSALNNQPQHF
v_gene: TRBV7-6; abundance: .; j_gene: TRBJ2-2; d_gene: .; CDR3nt: TGTGCCAGCAGCCTACCCGGGGGGGAGCTGTTTTTT; CDR3aa: CASSLPGGELFF
v_gene: TRBV20-1; abundance: .; j_gene: TRBJ2-7; d_gene: .; CDR3nt: TGCAGTGGAATCGGCGGGACCGCCTTCTACGAGCAGTACTTC; CDR3aa: CSGIGGTAFYEQYF
v_gene: TRBV14; abundance: few; j_gene: TRBJ2-7; d_gene: .; CDR3nt: TGTGCCAGCAGCCATCCAACTACAGGGACCTACGAGCAGTACTTC; CDR3aa: CASSHPTTGTYEQYF